The 11 T cell receptor beta chains in this list originate from one sample, sequenced in a study of shared clonotypes between healthy human individuals (dated by TCRdb to the early 2020s). The library was built by means of the immunoSEQ multiplex PCR assay. The table was pulled from immuneACCESS by TCRdb, which kept in-frame rearrangements only. Such tables lose some clones; where checked, under half of the loss comes from unresolved V genes, and the rest has no known cause. This sample comprises 1,500,000 or so clones, approximately 98.5% of them detected only once. The top ten clones comprise over 0.3% of the sample. Material for sequencing was naive CD4+ T cells sorted from blood. The sample's cell subset or site label is to be understood as: CD45RA+ positively selected. These receptor sequences come from a man aged 30 to 45 in good health.

V and J are TRBV5-4 and TRBJ1-2; D might be TRBD1 (5 bases). Deletions cut 4 bases from V and 1 base from J, with 11 bases between. The CDR3 runs to 14 residues. Germline V lookup: CDR1 SGHNT, CDR2 YYREEE (reference sequence). The CDR3 spells CASSSGTGNYGYTF. In DNA, the CDR3 is TGTGCCAGCAGCAGCGGGACGGGTAACTATGGCTACACCTTC.

The chain couples TRBV19 to TRBJ2-7; unclear D gene. This CDR3 is 13 amino acids long. The germline gives CDR1 LNHDA, CDR2 SQIVND (reference sequence). Trimming removed 5 bases from V and 1 base from J, with 9 bases in between. The CDR3 is CASSRPPSYEQYF. As DNA, the CDR3 is TGTGCCAGTAGTCGTCCACCGTCCTACGAGCAGTACTTC.

The CDR3 protein is CASSLEGGGPGNTIYF. The CDR3 nucleotides read TGTGCCAGCAGCCTGGAGGGGGGCGGGCCTGGAAACACCATATATTTT. The chain recombines TRBV5-4 with TRBJ1-3, with D maybe TRBD1 (6 bases). The V end lost 4 bases, the J end lost 2 bases, and 16 bases lay between the germline ends. The CDR3 runs to 16 residues. The germline gives CDR1 SGHNT, CDR2 YYREEE (reference sequence).

The chain links TRBV7-2 to TRBJ2-5; D is perhaps TRBD1 (5 bases). V lost 5 bases and J lost 2, with 12 bases in between. The CDR3 is 14 amino acids. The germline CDR1 and CDR2 sequences are SGHTA and FQGNSA. CDR3 DNA sequence: TGTGCCAGCAGCCAGGACACTGTTCAAGAGACCCAGTACTTC. Its protein is CASSQDTVQETQYF.

This rearrangement joins TRBV19 to TRBJ1-5, with no clear D. The CDR3 loop spans 17 amino acids. V lost 0 bases and J lost 1, with 13 bases in between. Germline V gene data show CDR1 as LNHDA and CDR2 as SQIVND (reference sequence). CDR3: CASSIDASRVSNQPQHF. The CDR3 nucleotides are TGTGCCAGTAGTATAGATGCCTCCCGGGTCAGCAATCAGCCCCAGCATTTT.

V gene TRBV13 combines with J gene TRBJ2-2; TRBD2 matches at 7 bases. The CDR3 is made up of 17 amino acids. Germline V gives CDR1 PRHDT, CDR2 FYEKMQ (reference sequence). The junction had 13 bases not matched to a gene; V was cut back by 5 bases and J by 4 bases. The CDR3 loop is CASSRRGGKSGTGELFF. The DNA for the CDR3 is TGTGCCAGCAGCCGGAGGGGAGGGAAAAGTGGCACCGGGGAGCTGTTTTTT.

V and J are TRBV7-9 and TRBJ2-5, with D maybe TRBD2 (5 bases). The ends were cut back, 6 bases at V and 5 bases at J, with 22 bases in the middle. The CDR3 is made up of 16 amino acids. Germline CDR1 and CDR2: SEHNR and FQNEAQ (reference sequence). The CDR3 is CASSGVLGVKAETQYF. Written as DNA, the CDR3 is TGTGCCAGCAGTGGCGTCCTCGGGGTCAAGGCGGAGACCCAGTACTTC.

Only one count was recorded for this clone. At the DNA level, this CDR3 is encoded by other sequences in the same sample as well. This chain uses TRBV5-1 with TRBJ2-3; TRBD2 is a possible D gene (5 bases). The CDR3 covers 14 residues. Germline V CDR1 and CDR2: SGHRS, YFSETQ. Between the trimmed V and J ends, which lost 0 bases and 2 bases, there was a span of 7 bases. The DNA for the CDR3 is TGCGCCAGCAGCTTGGGGAGGAACACAGATACGCAGTATTTT. This codes for CASSLGRNTDTQYF.

In nucleotides, the CDR3 is TGCAGCGTTGGGCAGGGGCTGAAGGGAAACATTCAGTACTTC. Protein: CSVGQGLKGNIQYF. The chain couples TRBV29-1 to TRBJ2-4; tentatively, D is TRBD1 (6 bases). The germline V gene encodes CDR1 SQVTM and CDR2 ANQGSEA. V lost 4 bases and J lost 6, with 16 bases in between. The CDR3 totals 14 residues.

V usage is TRBV11-2 and J usage is TRBJ1-1, with D possibly TRBD1 on 5 matching bases. Germline loops: CDR1 SGHAT, CDR2 FQNNGV. The ends were cut back, 0 bases at V and 8 bases at J, with 7 bases in the middle. The CDR3 is 12 residues long. The CDR3 bases are TGTGCCAGCAGCTTAGAAACAGGAGAAGCTTTCTTT. Its translation: CASSLETGEAFF.

To note about this clone: Compared with germline, one end of the junction differs, possibly owing to a read error. The chain couples TRBV7-9 to TRBJ2-2, with a possible D match to TRBD2 (6 bases). CDR3 length: 16 amino acids. CDR1 is SEHNR, CDR2 FQNEAQ, per germline (reference sequence). Here the CDR3 reads CASTLPGRPTTGELFF. In nucleotides, the CDR3 is TGTGCCAGCACCTTACCTGGGAGGCCGACCACCGGGGAGCTGTTTTTT.